This T cell receptor (beta chain) was captured by sequencing in a study of immune evolution from preneoplasia to lung adenocarcinoma. Study-wide results and limits: Normal lung had the highest top T cell clone frequencies. Clonality was highest in normal lung, lower in later-stage lesions apparently.

Deletions cut 4 bases from V and 0 bases from J, with 6 bases between. CDR3 length: 13 amino acids. Germline lookup yields CDR1 LGHNA and CDR2 YNFKEQ. Libraries were prepared by immunoSEQ multiplex PCR; TCRdb keeps only in-frame clonotypes and omits some of them. The sample comprises about 16,000 clones, approximately 86% of which are singletons, and roughly 2.6% rests with the top ten. This clone has only a few counts. The antigen is not known. The V and J genes are TRBV4-2 and TRBJ1-1; no firm D call. The TCR comes from an older person with invasive lung adenocarcinoma. Input material: FFPE invasive lung adenocarcinoma tissue. The CDR3 protein is CASSRIVNTEAFF. CDR3 coding DNA: TGTGCCAGCAGCCGCATAGTGAACACTGAAGCTTTCTTT.